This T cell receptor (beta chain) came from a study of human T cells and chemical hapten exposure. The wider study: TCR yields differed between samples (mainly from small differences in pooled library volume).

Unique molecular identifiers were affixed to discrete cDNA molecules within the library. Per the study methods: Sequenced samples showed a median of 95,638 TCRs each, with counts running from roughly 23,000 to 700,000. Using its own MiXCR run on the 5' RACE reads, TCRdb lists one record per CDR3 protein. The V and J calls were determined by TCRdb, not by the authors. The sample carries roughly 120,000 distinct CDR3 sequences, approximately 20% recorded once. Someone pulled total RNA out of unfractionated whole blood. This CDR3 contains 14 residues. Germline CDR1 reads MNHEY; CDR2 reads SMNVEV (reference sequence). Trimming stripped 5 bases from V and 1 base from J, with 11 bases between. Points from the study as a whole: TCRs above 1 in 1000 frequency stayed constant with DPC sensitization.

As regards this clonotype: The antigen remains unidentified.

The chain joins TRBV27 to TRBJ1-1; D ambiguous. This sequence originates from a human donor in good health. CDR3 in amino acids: CASSGSFRNTEAFF. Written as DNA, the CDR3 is TGTGCCAGCAGTGGCTCATTCAGGAACACTGAAGCTTTCTTT.